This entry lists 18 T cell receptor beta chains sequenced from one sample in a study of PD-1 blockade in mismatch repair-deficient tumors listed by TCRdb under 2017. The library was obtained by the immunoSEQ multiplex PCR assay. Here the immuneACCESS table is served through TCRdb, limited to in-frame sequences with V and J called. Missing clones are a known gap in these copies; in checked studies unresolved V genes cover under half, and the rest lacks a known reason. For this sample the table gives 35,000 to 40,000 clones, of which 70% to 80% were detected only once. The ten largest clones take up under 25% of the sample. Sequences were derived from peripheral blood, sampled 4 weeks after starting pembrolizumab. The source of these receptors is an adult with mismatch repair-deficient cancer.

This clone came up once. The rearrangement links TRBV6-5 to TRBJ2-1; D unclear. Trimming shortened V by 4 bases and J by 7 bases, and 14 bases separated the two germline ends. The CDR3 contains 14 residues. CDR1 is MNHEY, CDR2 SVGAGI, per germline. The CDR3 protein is CASSFFGGWNEQFF. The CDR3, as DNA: TGTGCCAGCAGTTTCTTCGGCGGTTGGAATGAGCAGTTCTTC.

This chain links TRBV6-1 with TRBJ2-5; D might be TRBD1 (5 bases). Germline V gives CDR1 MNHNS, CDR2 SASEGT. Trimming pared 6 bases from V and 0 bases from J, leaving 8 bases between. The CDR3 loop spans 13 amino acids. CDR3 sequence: CASSRQYQETQYF. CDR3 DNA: TGTGCCAGCAGCCGACAGTACCAAGAGACCCAGTACTTC.

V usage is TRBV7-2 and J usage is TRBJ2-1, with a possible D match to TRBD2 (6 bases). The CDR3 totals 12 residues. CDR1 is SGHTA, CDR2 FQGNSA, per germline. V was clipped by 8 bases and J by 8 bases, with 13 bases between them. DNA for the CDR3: TGTGCCAGCGGGGACTCAAGGGATGAGCAGTTCTTC. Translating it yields CASGDSRDEQFF.

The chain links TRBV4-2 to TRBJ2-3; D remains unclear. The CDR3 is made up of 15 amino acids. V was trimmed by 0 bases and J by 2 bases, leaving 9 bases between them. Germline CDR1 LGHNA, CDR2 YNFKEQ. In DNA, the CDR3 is TGTGCCAGCAGCCAAGATTGGGCAAACACAGATACGCAGTATTTT. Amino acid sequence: CASSQDWANTDTQYF.

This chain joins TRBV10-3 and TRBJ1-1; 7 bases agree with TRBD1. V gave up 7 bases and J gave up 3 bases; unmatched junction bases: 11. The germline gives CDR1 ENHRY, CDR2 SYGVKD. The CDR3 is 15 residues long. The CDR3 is CAITLTGQLDTEAFF. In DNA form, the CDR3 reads TGTGCCATCACCCTGACAGGGCAACTAGACACTGAAGCTTTCTTT.

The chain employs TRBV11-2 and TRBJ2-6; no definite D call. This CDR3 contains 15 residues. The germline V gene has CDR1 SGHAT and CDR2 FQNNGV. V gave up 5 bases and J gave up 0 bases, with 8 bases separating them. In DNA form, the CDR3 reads TGTGCCAGCAGCAAGGGCTTCTCTGGGGCCAACGTCCTGACTTTC. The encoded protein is CASSKGFSGANVLTF.

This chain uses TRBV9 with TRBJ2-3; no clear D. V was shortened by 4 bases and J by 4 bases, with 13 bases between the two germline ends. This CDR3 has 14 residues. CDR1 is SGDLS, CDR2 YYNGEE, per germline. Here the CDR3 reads CASSYLVTPDTQYF. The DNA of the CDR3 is TGTGCCAGCAGCTATCTAGTTACCCCAGATACGCAGTATTTT.

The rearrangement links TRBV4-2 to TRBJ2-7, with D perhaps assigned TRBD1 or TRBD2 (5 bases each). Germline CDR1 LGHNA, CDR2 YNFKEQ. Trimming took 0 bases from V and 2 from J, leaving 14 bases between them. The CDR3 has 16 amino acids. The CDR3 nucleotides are TGTGCCAGCAGCCAAGAACACGGGACCCCGACCTACGAGCAGTACTTC. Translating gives CASSQEHGTPTYEQYF.

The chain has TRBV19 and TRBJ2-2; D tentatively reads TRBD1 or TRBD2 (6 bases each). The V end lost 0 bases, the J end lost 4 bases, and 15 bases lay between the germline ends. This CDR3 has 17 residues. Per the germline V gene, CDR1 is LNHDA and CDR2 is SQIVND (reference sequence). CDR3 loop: CASSIDHRGLSTGELFF. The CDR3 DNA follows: TGTGCCAGTAGTATAGATCATCGGGGGCTGAGCACCGGGGAGCTGTTTTTT. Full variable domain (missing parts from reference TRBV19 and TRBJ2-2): DGGITQSPKYLFRKEGQNVTLSCEQNLNHDAMYWYRQDPGQGLRLIYYSQIVNDFQKGDIAEGYSVSREKKESFPLTVTSAQKNPTAFYLCASSIDHRGLSTGELFFGEGSRLTVL.

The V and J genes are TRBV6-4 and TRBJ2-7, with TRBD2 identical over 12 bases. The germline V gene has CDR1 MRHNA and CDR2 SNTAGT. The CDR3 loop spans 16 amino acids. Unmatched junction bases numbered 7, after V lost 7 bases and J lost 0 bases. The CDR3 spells CASNGLAGRYSYEQYF. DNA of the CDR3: TGTGCCAGCAACGGACTAGCGGGACGCTACTCCTACGAGCAGTACTTC.

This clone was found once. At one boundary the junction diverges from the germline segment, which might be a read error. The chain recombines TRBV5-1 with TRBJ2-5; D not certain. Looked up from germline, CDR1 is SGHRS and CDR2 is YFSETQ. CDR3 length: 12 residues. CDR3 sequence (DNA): TGCGCCAGCAGATTGGCAGATACGACCCAGTACTTC. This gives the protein CASRLADTTQYF.

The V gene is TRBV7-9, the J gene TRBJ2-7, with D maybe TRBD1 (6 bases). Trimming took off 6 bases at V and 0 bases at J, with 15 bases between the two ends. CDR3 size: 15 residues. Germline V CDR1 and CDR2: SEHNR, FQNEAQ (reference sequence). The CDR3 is CASSPDRTFSYEQYF. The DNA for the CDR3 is TGTGCCAGCAGTCCAGACAGGACTTTCTCCTACGAGCAGTACTTC.

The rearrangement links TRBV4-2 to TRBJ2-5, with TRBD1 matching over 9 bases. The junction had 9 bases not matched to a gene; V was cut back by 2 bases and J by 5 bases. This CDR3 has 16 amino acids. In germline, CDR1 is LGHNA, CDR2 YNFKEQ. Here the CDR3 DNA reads TGTGCCAGCAGCCAACGGGACAGGGACAGTCGGGAGACCCAGTACTTC. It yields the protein CASSQRDRDSRETQYF.

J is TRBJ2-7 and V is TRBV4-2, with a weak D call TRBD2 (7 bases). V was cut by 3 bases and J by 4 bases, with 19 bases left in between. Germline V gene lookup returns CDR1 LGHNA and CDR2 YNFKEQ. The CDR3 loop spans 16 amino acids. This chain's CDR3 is CASSHLGGTKVYEQYF. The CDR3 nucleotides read TGTGCCAGCAGCCACCTAGGGGGGACTAAGGTTTACGAGCAGTACTTC.

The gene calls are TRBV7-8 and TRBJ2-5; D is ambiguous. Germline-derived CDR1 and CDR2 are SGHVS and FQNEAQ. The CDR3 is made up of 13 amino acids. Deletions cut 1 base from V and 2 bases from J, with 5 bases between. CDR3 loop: CASSLGLQETQYF. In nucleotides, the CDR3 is TGTGCCAGCAGCTTAGGCCTACAAGAGACCCAGTACTTC.

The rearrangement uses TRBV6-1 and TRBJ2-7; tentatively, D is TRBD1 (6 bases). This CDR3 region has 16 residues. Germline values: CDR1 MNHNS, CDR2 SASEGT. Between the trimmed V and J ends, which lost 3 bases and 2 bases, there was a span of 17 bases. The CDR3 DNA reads TGTGCCAGCAGTGAGTCCCTTCCGGACAGCCCCTACGAGCAGTACTTC. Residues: CASSESLPDSPYEQYF.

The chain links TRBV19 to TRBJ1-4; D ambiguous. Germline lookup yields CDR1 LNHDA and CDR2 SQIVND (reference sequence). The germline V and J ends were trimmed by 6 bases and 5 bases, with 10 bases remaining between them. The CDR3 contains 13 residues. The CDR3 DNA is TGTGCCAGTAGCGGACGGGGAAATGAAAAACTGTTTTTT. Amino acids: CASSGRGNEKLFF. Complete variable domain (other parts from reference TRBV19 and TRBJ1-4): DGGITQSPKYLFRKEGQNVTLSCEQNLNHDAMYWYRQDPGQGLRLIYYSQIVNDFQKGDIAEGYSVSREKKESFPLTVTSAQKNPTAFYLCASSGRGNEKLFFGSGTQLSVL.

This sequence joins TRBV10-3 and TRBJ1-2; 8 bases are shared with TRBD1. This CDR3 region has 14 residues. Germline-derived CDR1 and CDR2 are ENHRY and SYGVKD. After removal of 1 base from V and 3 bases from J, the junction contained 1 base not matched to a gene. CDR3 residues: CAISEWGQDYGYTF. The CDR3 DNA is TGTGCCATCAGTGAGTGGGGACAGGACTATGGCTACACCTTC.